This T cell receptor beta chain is drawn from a study of T cells after yellow fever vaccination. Study-level findings and limits: Clonotype sharing between CD4 and CD8 compartments was small. Peak timing came faster in the weaker secondary response, day 5 versus 15.

MiXCR was run by TCRdb on the 5' RACE reads, yielding one entry per CDR3 protein. This table has some 600,000 distinct CDR3 sequences, about a sixth appearing once. A note on this clonotype: As yet, its antigen is unknown.

Germline V lookup: CDR1 SEHNR, CDR2 FQNEAQ (reference sequence). Trimming removed 5 bases at V and 1 base at J, with 9 bases between. The CDR3 covers 13 residues. The sample consisted of PBMCs, taken 4 to 6 days after the first yellow fever vaccination. The origin of this receptor is a man in his late teens or twenties who received the YFV17D yellow fever vaccine. The chain recombines TRBV7-9 with TRBJ2-7; maybe TRBD2 (5 bases). The CDR3: CASSPDFSYEQYF. The CDR3 DNA is TGTGCCAGCAGCCCGGACTTTTCCTACGAGCAGTACTTC.